One and the same sample provided the 20 T cell receptor beta chains below, sequenced in a study of blood T cell repertoires in COVID-19. Produced via immunoSEQ multiplex PCR; TCRdb's table is partial and in-frame only. The data contain 55,000 to 65,000 clones, over 70% of them singletons. Input material: peripheral blood. The receptors were gathered from a man between 60 and 75 years old with acute or convalescent COVID-19.

The V call is TRBV4-1, the J call TRBJ2-7, with a weak D call TRBD1 (6 bases). V lost 0 bases and J 5 bases, leaving 20 bases between the germline ends. CDR1 is MGHRA and CDR2 is YSYEKL in the germline V gene. The CDR3 extends over 17 amino acids. CDR3 sequence (DNA): TGCGCCAGCAGCCAAGAAACCCGAAGGGGGTTTACGGACGAGCAGTACTTC. Protein sequence: CASSQETRRGFTDEQYF.

The V and J genes are TRBV5-1 and TRBJ2-3, with a possible D match to TRBD2 (7 bases). Per the germline V gene, CDR1 is SGHRS and CDR2 is YFSETQ. The germline V and J ends were trimmed by 0 bases and 5 bases, with 16 bases remaining between them. The CDR3 runs 16 residues. CDR3 loop: CASSLAGGGQGDTQYF. The CDR3 region has the DNA TGCGCCAGCAGCTTGGCCGGCGGGGGCCAGGGAGATACGCAGTATTTT.

The count of this clone is one. The gene calls are TRBV7-8 and TRBJ2-5; 8 bases are shared with TRBD1. Germline CDR1 SGHVS, CDR2 FQNEAQ. This CDR3 spans 15 amino acids. V gave up 0 bases and J gave up 4 bases; unmatched junction bases: 4. CDR3: CASSLAGQGLETQYF. The CDR3 DNA follows: TGTGCCAGCAGCTTAGCCGGACAGGGTTTAGAGACCCAGTACTTC.

V gene TRBV2 combines with J gene TRBJ2-1, with TRBD2 matching 7 bases. CDR1 is SNHLY and CDR2 is FYNNEI in the germline V gene. The CDR3 is 15 amino acids. J was trimmed by 4 bases and V by 8 bases; bases with no gene match: 11. For the CDR3, the DNA is TGTGCCAGCCCCCAAGGGAGCGGGGCTTACAATGAGCAGTTCTTC. It translates to CASPQGSGAYNEQFF. Variable domain in full (rest from reference TRBV2 and TRBJ2-1): EPEVTQTPSHQVTQMGQEVILRCVPISNHLYFYWYRQILGQKVEFLVSFYNNEISEKSEIFDDQFSVERPDGSNFTLKIRSTKLEDSAMYFCASPQGSGAYNEQFFGPGTRLTVL.

The genes are TRBV9 and TRBJ1-2; a possible D gene is TRBD1 (5 bases). CDR1 is SGDLS and CDR2 is YYNGEE in the germline V gene. The CDR3 is 13 residues long. V shed 3 bases and J shed 5 bases, with 11 bases lying between them. The chain's CDR3 is CASSADSTYGYTF. CDR3 nucleotide sequence: TGTGCCAGCAGCGCTGACAGCACTTATGGCTACACCTTC.

The chain joins TRBV7-8 to TRBJ2-3; 10 positions match TRBD1. This CDR3 contains 16 residues. Germline V CDR1 and CDR2: SGHVS, FQNEAQ. Trimming cost V 5 bases and J 2 bases; bases outside gene matches: 7. The CDR3 DNA follows: TGTGCCAGCAGCCGGAGGGACAGGGGAAACACAGATACGCAGTATTTT. Translating gives CASSRRDRGNTDTQYF.

This chain links TRBV7-6 with TRBJ2-1; D is perhaps TRBD1 (6 bases). CDR1 is SGHVS and CDR2 is FNYEAQ in the germline V gene. Trimming took off 0 bases at V and 9 bases at J, with 12 bases between the two ends. The CDR3 is 14 amino acids. This CDR3 reads CASSLAVEQGEQFF. The CDR3 coding sequence is TGTGCCAGCAGCTTAGCGGTGGAACAGGGTGAGCAGTTCTTC.

The chain links TRBV7-8 to TRBJ1-1; D gene ambiguous. The CDR3 is 15 residues long. V lost 1 base and J 4 bases, leaving 13 bases between the germline ends. From germline, CDR1 is SGHVS and CDR2 FQNEAQ. DNA of the CDR3: TGTGCCAGCAGCTTAGAAGTTCACACCACCACTGAAGCTTTCTTT. Protein sequence: CASSLEVHTTTEAFF. Full variable domain (rest looked up from reference TRBV7-8 and TRBJ1-1): GAGVSQSPRYKVAKRGQDVALRCDPISGHVSLFWYQQALGQGPEFLTYFQNEAQLDKSGLPSDRFFAERPEGSVSTLKIQRTQQEDSAVYLCASSLEVHTTTEAFFGQGTRLTVV.

This clone was observed a single time. The chain joins TRBV4-1 to TRBJ1-3; D unresolved. Germline V gene sequence: CDR1 MGHRA, CDR2 YSYEKL. Trimming took off 0 bases at V and 1 base at J, with 10 bases between the two ends. This CDR3 is built from 16 residues. DNA of the CDR3: TGCGCCAGCAGCCAAGATAGGGCGGGGTCTGGAAACACCATATATTTT. As protein: CASSQDRAGSGNTIYF.

The chain carries TRBV7-8 and TRBJ1-5, with D possibly TRBD1 on 6 matching bases. This CDR3 is 15 amino acids long. The ends were cut back, 8 bases at V and 3 bases at J, with 17 bases in the middle. CDR1 and CDR2 from the germline V gene are SGHVS and FQNEAQ. The CDR3 loop is CASGTSSGANQPQHF. CDR3 bases: TGTGCCAGCGGGACATCTTCAGGGGCCAATCAGCCCCAGCATTTT.

In DNA, the CDR3 is TGCAACCTTCGGGGGGATGGTGATGAGCAGTTCTTC. Translation gives CNLRGDGDEQFF. The chain links TRBV29-1 to TRBJ2-1, with TRBD2 matching over 7 bases. Germline-derived CDR1 and CDR2 are SQVTM and ANQGSEA. CDR3 length equals 12 residues.

This chain links TRBV18 with TRBJ1-4; D remains ambiguous. The V end lost 4 bases, the J end lost 5 bases, and 11 bases lay between the germline ends. The germline gives CDR1 KGHSH, CDR2 LQKENI. This CDR3 comprises 14 residues. The DNA for the CDR3 is TGTGCCAGCTCACAGGGAGCAGGAAATGAAAAACTGTTTTTT. Translation: CASSQGAGNEKLFF.

The CDR3 coding sequence is TGTGCCAGCAGCCCGGGGGGGGGTTACACTGAAGCTTTCTTT. Protein: CASSPGGGYTEAFF. The chain combines TRBV7-6 with TRBJ1-1, with D perhaps TRBD1 (5 bases). V was trimmed by 5 bases and J by 3 bases, leaving 13 bases between them. Germline V gene sequence: CDR1 SGHVS, CDR2 FNYEAQ. The CDR3 runs to 14 residues.

The J gene is TRBJ1-2, the V gene TRBV28, with 7 nucleotides matching TRBD1. This CDR3 has 13 amino acids. The trim removed 8 bases at V and 4 bases at J, leaving 7 bases unmatched. From germline, CDR1 is MDHEN and CDR2 SYDVKM. CDR3 DNA sequence: TGTGCCAGCTGCCGGGACAGAGCCTATGGCTACACCTTC. Protein product: CASCRDRAYGYTF.

J is TRBJ1-2 and V is TRBV30; 7 bases fit TRBD1. CDR3 length equals 12 residues. CDR1 and CDR2 from the germline V gene are GTSNPN and SVGIG (reference sequence). The V gene end was trimmed by 4 bases and the J gene end by 5 bases; junction bases not matched to a gene: 4. This CDR3 reads CAWNRGGYGYTF. DNA of the CDR3: TGTGCCTGGAACAGGGGTGGGTATGGCTACACCTTC.

V usage is TRBV6-5 and J usage is TRBJ1-3; D may be TRBD1 (5 bases). CDR1 MNHEY and CDR2 SVGAGI come from the germline V gene. Trimming stripped 2 bases from V and 0 bases from J, with 8 bases between. This CDR3 is built from 15 residues. The CDR3 bases are TGTGCCAGCAGTTACGCAGGGCACTCTGGAAACACCATATATTTT. Translating it yields CASSYAGHSGNTIYF.

The genes are TRBV27 and TRBJ2-1, with 10 bases matching TRBD2. J lost 0 bases, V lost 5 bases, and 4 bases had no gene match. Germline values: CDR1 MNHEY, CDR2 SMNVEV (reference sequence). This CDR3 comprises 16 residues. This CDR3 reads CASSPSGGRSYNEQFF. CDR3 DNA sequence: TGTGCCAGCAGTCCTAGCGGGGGCCGCTCCTACAATGAGCAGTTCTTC.

The chain employs TRBV24-1 and TRBJ1-2, with 10 bases aligning to TRBD1. Germline trimming cut 9 bases from V and 4 bases from J; bases unmatched to any gene: 4. The V gene's germline CDR1 is KGHDR and CDR2 SFDVKD. CDR3 length: 13 amino acids. Written as DNA, the CDR3 is TGTGCCACCTTGGACAGGGGGGGCTATGGCTACACCTTC. It is translated as CATLDRGGYGYTF.

This clone is judged medium-sized (0.01 to 0.1%). The chain employs TRBV7-6 and TRBJ2-3; 9 bases agree with TRBD2. The J segment lost 3 bases and the V segment lost 5 bases, leaving 3 bases of the junction unmatched. The germline gives CDR1 SGHVS, CDR2 FNYEAQ. CDR3 length equals 14 residues. In DNA, the CDR3 is TGTGCCAGCAGCCCTCTAGCGGGAACAGATACGCAGTATTTT. This encodes CASSPLAGTDTQYF.

The J gene is TRBJ1-2, the V gene TRBV7-3; TRBD1 matches 7 bases. The CDR3 runs to 15 residues. V lost 2 bases and J lost 0; bases outside the gene matches: 3. Germline values: CDR1 SGHTA, CDR2 FQGTGA. DNA for the CDR3: TGTGCCAGCAGCTTAGCAGGGGGTACTAACTATGGCTACACCTTC. It codes for CASSLAGGTNYGYTF.